This T cell receptor (beta chain) was captured in a study of beta chain features in type 1 diabetes listed by TCRdb under 2018. Turning to the overall study: Patients and healthy donors did not differ in mean age, gender distribution, total cell number or subset yield. The study compared the TCRB repertoires of sorted circulating CD4+ T cell subsets in recently diagnosed type 1 diabetes patients with those in matched healthy donors. Regulatory and stem cell-like memory subsets were obtained from only 8 patients and roughly eight healthy donors, while naive and central memory subsets were obtained from all 28 donors. Across all samples, fewer than 130 million sorted cells were examined, and cell number per subset correlated strongly with RNA yield. What the research found in general, with its limitations: Shorter templates might be favored by PCR, yet because patient and control samples were amplified and corrected together, any such skew would affect both groups equally. A moderate but significant shortening of TCRB CDR3 length was observed in type 1 diabetes patients in all four CD4+ subsets. At VDJ recombination sites, patients with type 1 diabetes made fewer insertions and deleted more nucleotides, a pattern implying thymic rearrangement abnormalities. Because small numbers of individuals were included in the HLA sub-analyses, any influence of HLA type on TCRB rearrangement was left unresolved. Because cDNA rather than genomic DNA was sequenced, highly expressing activated cells could have been over-represented, although no difference in activation and CD3 levels was found between groups. Naive, central memory and regulatory TCRB repertoires appeared to be more alike among patients than among healthy donors.

Comment on this clone: It has no known antigen specificity. No base quality values were provided; no much bigger clone lies one nucleotide off.

The High Capacity cDNA Reverse Transcription Kit was used to reverse transcribe all of the isolated RNA, meaning that expressed TCRB transcripts were what got sequenced. Deep immunoSEQ sequencing was performed on naive, central memory and regulatory T cell samples, with an average of roughly 4 million total reads per sample. After sorted cells were lysed in RLT buffer, RNA was extracted with DNase-treated RNeasy Micro or Mini kits, with the choice depending on cell number. Each cell subset was processed separately to prevent cross-contamination, with patient and healthy donor samples processed together. Using the immunoSEQ multiplex PCR, TCRB sequences were amplified from cDNA into 87-bp fragments spanning the CDR3 region. The amplicons were sequenced using the Illumina HiSeq platform. As for the original processing: Synthetic template baselines were used to correct PCR bias computationally, reads within Hamming distance 2 were collapsed, and singletons that could not be merged were discarded. By aligning reads against IMGT, V, D and J genes, CDR3 length, and insertions or deletions at six rearrangement sites were assigned. Within each subset, clonotype counts were normalized to sorted cell number, after which true diversity and Gini coefficients were computed with the tcR R package. The overlap coefficient, calculated on TCRB nucleotide sequences, was used to measure repertoire sharing. Out-of-frame TCRB sequences from naive cells were analyzed to stand in for the pre-selection repertoire. The source is immuneACCESS, and TCRdb retained only in-frame sequences with V and J called. Part of the clones is not carried over; for the studies checked, unresolved V genes explain less than half of this, and the remainder is unexplained. The V and J calls and the clone size are those of that table, but D and trimming were determined from the DNA. Recorded for this sample are some 270,000 clones; roughly 10% of them occurred a single time. The ten top clones hold about 0.018% of the sample.

Via the germline V gene (reference sequence), CDR1 is MNHNY and CDR2 SVGAGI. V sheds 7 bases and J sheds 8 bases, leaving 17 bases between their ends. The CDR3 numbers 14 residues from cysteine through phenylalanine. The retained sequence is limited to the CDR3, 42 bases, with the frame set at the first base. Each donor gave one peripheral blood draw, about 110 mL on average, collected into heparinised tubes. A BD FACSAria II and a panel including CD45RO, CCR7, CD25, CD127, CD95 and CD27 were used to sort naive, central memory, regulatory and stem cell-like memory CD4+ T cells. A purity above 98% was achieved for all sorted populations. Right away, PBMCs were isolated by Lymphoprep density gradient centrifugation and were stained directly, with no culture step. Samples were stained and sorted in pairs, with one healthy donor and one patient per experiment, so that batch effects were minimized.

Recombination linked TRBV6-6 to TRBJ1-4; the best D guess is TRBD1, with 5 bases matching. This clonotype originated in a man in his thirties or forties with type 1 diabetes. Sequencing used naive CD4+ T cells from blood. This specimen's cell subset or site label, interpreted: true naive CD4+ T cells. CDR3 sequence: CASNTLGGEEKLFF. The sequenced DNA is TGTGCCAGCAACACCCTGGGAGGGGAGGAAAAACTGTTTTTT.